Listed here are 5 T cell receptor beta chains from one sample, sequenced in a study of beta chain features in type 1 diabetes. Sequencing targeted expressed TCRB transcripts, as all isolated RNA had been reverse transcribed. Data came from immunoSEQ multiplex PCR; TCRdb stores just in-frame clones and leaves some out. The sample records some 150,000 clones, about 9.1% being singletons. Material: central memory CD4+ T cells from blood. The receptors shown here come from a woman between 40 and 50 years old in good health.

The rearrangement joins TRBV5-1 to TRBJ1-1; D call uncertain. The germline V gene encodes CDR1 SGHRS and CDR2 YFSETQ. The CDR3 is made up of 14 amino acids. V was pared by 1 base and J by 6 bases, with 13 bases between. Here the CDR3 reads CASSLPGGPAEAFF. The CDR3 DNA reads TGCGCCAGCAGCTTGCCCGGTGGGCCCGCTGAAGCTTTCTTT.

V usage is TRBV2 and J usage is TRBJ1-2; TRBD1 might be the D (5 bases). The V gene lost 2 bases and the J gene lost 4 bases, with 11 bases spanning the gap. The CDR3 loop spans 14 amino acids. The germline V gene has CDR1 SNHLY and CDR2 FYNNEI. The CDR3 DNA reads TGTGCCAGCAGTGAAATACAGGTTGGCTATGGCTACACCTTC. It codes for CASSEIQVGYGYTF.

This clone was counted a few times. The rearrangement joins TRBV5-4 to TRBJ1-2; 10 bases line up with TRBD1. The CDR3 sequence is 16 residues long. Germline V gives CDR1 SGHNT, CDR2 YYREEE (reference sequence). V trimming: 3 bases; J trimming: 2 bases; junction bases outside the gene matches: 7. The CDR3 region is CASSSVGGQGNYGYTF. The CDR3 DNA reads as TGTGCCAGCAGCTCCGTAGGGGGACAGGGGAACTATGGCTACACCTTC.

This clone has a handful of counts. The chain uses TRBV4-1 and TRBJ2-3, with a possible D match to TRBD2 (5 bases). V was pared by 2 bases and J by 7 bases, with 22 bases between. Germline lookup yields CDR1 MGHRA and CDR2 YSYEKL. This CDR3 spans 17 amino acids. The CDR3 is CASSQPRGIGWPNTQYF. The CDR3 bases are TGCGCCAGCAGCCAACCCCGAGGGATAGGGTGGCCAAATACGCAGTATTTT.

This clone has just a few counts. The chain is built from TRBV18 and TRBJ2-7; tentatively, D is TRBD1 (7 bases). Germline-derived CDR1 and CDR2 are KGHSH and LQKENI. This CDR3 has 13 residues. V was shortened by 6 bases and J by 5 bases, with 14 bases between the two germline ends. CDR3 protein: CASSQQGRNEQYF. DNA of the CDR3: TGTGCCAGCTCGCAACAGGGGAGGAACGAGCAGTACTTC. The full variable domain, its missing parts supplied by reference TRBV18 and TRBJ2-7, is NAGVMQNPRHLVRRRGQEARLRCSPMKGHSHVYWYRQLPEEGLKFMVYLQKENIIDESGMPKERFSAEFPKEGPSILRIQQVVRGDSAAYFCASSQQGRNEQYFGPGTRLTVT.